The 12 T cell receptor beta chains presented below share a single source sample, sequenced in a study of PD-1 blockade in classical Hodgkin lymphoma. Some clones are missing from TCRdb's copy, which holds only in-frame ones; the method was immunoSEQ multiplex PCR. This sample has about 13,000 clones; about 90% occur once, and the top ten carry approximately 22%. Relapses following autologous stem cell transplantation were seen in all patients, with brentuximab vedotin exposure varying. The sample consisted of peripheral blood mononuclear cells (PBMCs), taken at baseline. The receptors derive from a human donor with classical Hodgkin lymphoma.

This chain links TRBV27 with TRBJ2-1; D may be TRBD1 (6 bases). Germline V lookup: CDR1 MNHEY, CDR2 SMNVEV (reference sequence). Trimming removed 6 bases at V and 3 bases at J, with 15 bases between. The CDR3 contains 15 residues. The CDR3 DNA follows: TGTGCCAGCAGATTAAAGGGGGTCAGCTACAATGAGCAGTTCTTC. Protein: CASRLKGVSYNEQFF.

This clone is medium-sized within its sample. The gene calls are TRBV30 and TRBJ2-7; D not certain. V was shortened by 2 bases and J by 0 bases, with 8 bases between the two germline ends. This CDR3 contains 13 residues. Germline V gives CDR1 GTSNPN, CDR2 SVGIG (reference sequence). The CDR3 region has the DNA TGTGCCTGGAGTCGAGAGGACTCCTACGAGCAGTACTTC. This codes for CAWSREDSYEQYF. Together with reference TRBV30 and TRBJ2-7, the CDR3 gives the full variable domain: SQTIHQWPATLVQPVGSPLSLECTVEGTSNPNLYWYRQAAGRGLQLLFYSVGIGQISSEVPQNLSASRPQDRQFILSSKKLLLSDSGFYLCAWSREDSYEQYFGPGTRLTVT.

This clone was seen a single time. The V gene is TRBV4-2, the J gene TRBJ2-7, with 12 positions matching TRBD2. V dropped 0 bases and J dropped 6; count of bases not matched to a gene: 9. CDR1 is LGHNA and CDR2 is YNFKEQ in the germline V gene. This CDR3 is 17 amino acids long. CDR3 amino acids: CASSQDLLAGGPFEQYF. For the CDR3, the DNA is TGTGCCAGCAGCCAAGATCTGCTAGCGGGGGGGCCTTTCGAGCAGTACTTC.

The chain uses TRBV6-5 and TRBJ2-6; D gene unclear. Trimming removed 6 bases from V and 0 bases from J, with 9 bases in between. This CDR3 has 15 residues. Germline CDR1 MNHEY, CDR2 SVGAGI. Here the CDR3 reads CASRLLSSGANVLTF. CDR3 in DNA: TGTGCCAGCAGACTTCTGAGCTCTGGGGCCAACGTCCTGACTTTC.

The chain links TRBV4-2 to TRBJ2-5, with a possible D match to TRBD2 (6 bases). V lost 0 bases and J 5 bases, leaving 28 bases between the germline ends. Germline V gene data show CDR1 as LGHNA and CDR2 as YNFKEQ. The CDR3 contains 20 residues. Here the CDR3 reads CASSQDGDSRWVPGRETQYF. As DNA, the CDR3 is TGTGCCAGCAGCCAAGATGGGGACTCTAGATGGGTACCCGGACGGGAGACCCAGTACTTC.

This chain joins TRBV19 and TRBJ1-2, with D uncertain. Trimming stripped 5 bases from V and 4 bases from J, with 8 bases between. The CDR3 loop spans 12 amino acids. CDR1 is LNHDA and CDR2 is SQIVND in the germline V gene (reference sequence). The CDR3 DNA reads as TGTGCCAGTAGTCCCCGACGCTATGGCTACACCTTC. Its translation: CASSPRRYGYTF.

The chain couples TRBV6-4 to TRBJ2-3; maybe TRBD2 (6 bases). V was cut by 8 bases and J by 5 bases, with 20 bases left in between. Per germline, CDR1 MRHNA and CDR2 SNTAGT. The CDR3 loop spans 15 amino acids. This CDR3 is CASAPAGRAGDTQYF. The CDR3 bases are TGTGCCAGCGCGCCAGCGGGTCGCGCCGGAGATACGCAGTATTTT.

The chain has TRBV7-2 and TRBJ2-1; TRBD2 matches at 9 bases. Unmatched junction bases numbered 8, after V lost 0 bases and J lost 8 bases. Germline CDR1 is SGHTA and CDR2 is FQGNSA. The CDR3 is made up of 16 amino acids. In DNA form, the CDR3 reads TGTGCCAGCAGCTTAGCTTCGGCGGGGGGGCAGGATGAGCAGTTCTTC. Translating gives CASSLASAGGQDEQFF.

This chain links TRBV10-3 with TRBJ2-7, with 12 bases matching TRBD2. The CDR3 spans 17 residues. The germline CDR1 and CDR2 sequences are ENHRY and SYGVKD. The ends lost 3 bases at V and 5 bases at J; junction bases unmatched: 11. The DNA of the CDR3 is TGTGCCATCAGTGACCTCCGACTAGCGGGAGTGATGGACGAGCAGTACTTC. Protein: CAISDLRLAGVMDEQYF.

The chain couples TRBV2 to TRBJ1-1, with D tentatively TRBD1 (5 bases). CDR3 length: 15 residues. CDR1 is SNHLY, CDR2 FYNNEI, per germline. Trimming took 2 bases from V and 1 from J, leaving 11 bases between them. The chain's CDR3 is CASSEIGRANTEAFF. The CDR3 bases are TGTGCCAGCAGTGAAATTGGCAGGGCGAACACTGAAGCTTTCTTT. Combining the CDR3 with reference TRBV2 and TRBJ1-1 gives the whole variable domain EPEVTQTPSHQVTQMGQEVILRCVPISNHLYFYWYRQILGQKVEFLVSFYNNEISEKSEIFDDQFSVERPDGSNFTLKIRSTKLEDSAMYFCASSEIGRANTEAFFGQGTRLTVV.

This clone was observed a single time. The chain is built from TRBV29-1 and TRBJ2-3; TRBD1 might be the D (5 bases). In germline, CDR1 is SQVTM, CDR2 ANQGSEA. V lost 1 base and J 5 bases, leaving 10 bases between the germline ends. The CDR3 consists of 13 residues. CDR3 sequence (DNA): TGCAGCGTTGAAGGTCCCCAGGGAGATACGCAGTATTTT. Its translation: CSVEGPQGDTQYF.

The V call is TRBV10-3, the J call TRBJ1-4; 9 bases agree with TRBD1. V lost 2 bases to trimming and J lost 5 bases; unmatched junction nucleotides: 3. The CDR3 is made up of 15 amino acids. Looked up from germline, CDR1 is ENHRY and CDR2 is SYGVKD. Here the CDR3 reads CAISELGTGNEKLFF. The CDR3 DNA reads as TGTGCCATCAGTGAGCTCGGGACAGGGAATGAAAAACTGTTTTTT.